This passage covers 29 T cell receptor beta chains from one sample sequenced in a study of cytomegalovirus exposure and HLA in healthy donors. It was with 60 Vbeta and 13 Jbeta primers that the PCR ran. The assay was immunoSEQ multiplex PCR, and TCRdb's table has in-frame clones only and misses some. The sample gives about 120,000 clones, about 80% of which show up once; approximately 3% is in the top ten. The sample was PBMCs. The source is a woman younger than 35 in good health and CMV-seropositive.

The gene calls are TRBV6-6 and TRBJ1-1, with D perhaps TRBD1 (5 bases). Trimming pared 7 bases from V and 1 base from J, leaving 7 bases between. This CDR3 has 12 residues. From germline, CDR1 is MNHNY and CDR2 SVGAGI (reference sequence). The DNA of the CDR3 is TGTGCCAGCATCGGACAGAACACTGAAGCTTTCTTT. As protein: CASIGQNTEAFF.

The gene calls are TRBV15 and TRBJ1-2; D is ambiguous. This CDR3 is 13 amino acids long. Germline CDR1 reads LNHNV; CDR2 reads YYDKDF (reference sequence). With 2 bases removed from V and 6 bases from J, the gap between germline ends came to 10 bases. The CDR3 loop reads CATSRSSGDGYTF. CDR3 DNA sequence: TGTGCCACCAGCAGAAGCTCGGGTGATGGCTACACCTTC.

This chain uses TRBV5-1 with TRBJ2-7; 8 nucleotides agree with TRBD1. The V segment lost 4 bases and the J segment 2 bases; nucleotides outside the gene matches: 8. The CDR3 has 15 amino acids. Germline CDR1 and CDR2: SGHRS and YFSETQ. CDR3 loop: CASSPPPGQAYEQYF. The CDR3 coding sequence is TGCGCCAGCAGCCCACCCCCGGGACAGGCCTACGAGCAGTACTTC.

The chain has TRBV5-6 and TRBJ2-3, with TRBD1 as a possible D gene (6 bases). The V end was cut by 4 bases, the J end by 5 bases, with 23 bases between. This CDR3 is 17 amino acids long. From germline, CDR1 is SGHDT and CDR2 YYEEEE. The CDR3 sequence is CASSPGFIDRTGDTQYF. The CDR3 nucleotides are TGTGCCAGCAGCCCCGGCTTTATCGACAGGACGGGAGATACGCAGTATTTT.

A note on this clone: Germline is not matched at one junction end, which may reflect a read error. Other DNA sequences within the sample encode an identical CDR3. This sequence joins TRBV4-1 and TRBJ1-1; tentatively, D is TRBD1 (6 bases). Germline CDR1 MGHRA, CDR2 YSYEKL. The CDR3 spans 13 residues. As DNA, the CDR3 is TGCGCCAGCAACCAAAGGGGGGGCACTGAAGCTTTCTTT. This codes for CASNQRGGTEAFF.

CDR3 in amino acids: CASSFTGNEQFF. In DNA, the CDR3 is TGTGCCAGCAGCTTCACAGGGAATGAGCAGTTCTTC. The chain carries TRBV7-3 and TRBJ2-1; maybe TRBD1 (6 bases). This CDR3 contains 12 residues. V was pared by 3 bases and J by 7 bases, with 7 bases between. CDR1 is SGHTA and CDR2 is FQGTGA in the germline V gene.

The chain combines TRBV6-5 with TRBJ1-2; TRBD1 agrees at 8 bases. CDR1 is MNHEY and CDR2 is SVGAGI in the germline V gene. The CDR3 is made up of 14 amino acids. Losses at the gene ends were 5 bases for V and 5 bases for J; bases not matched to a gene: 7. The DNA for the CDR3 is TGTGCCAGCAGTCCCGGGACAGGTTTTTATGGCTACACCTTC. Protein sequence: CASSPGTGFYGYTF.

The chain links TRBV2 to TRBJ1-3; TRBD1 aligns across 7 bases. Trimming took 7 bases from V and 4 from J; bases not matched to a gene: 4. The CDR3 is made up of 13 amino acids. Germline lookup yields CDR1 SNHLY and CDR2 FYNNEI. The CDR3 here is CASTTGVGNTIYF. The CDR3 DNA reads TGTGCCAGCACTACAGGGGTCGGAAACACCATATATTTT. The full variable domain, with the rest looked up from reference TRBV2 and TRBJ1-3, is EPEVTQTPSHQVTQMGQEVILRCVPISNHLYFYWYRQILGQKVEFLVSFYNNEISEKSEIFDDQFSVERPDGSNFTLKIRSTKLEDSAMYFCASTTGVGNTIYFGEGSWLTVV.

This chain's CDR3 is CASSSNRFSGSYEQFF. CDR3 sequence (DNA): TGTGCCAGCAGTTCGAATCGTTTTAGCGGGAGTTATGAGCAGTTCTTC. This rearrangement joins TRBV27 to TRBJ2-1, with 9 bases aligning to TRBD2. Germline V gene data show CDR1 as MNHEY and CDR2 as SMNVEV (reference sequence). With V trimmed by 4 bases and J by 8 bases, 12 bases remained unmatched. The CDR3 has 16 residues.

The rearrangement links TRBV18 to TRBJ2-5, with TRBD2 identical over 11 bases. The CDR3 runs 14 residues. From germline, CDR1 is KGHSH and CDR2 LQKENI. V gave up 5 bases and J gave up 3 bases; unmatched junction bases: 2. CDR3 in amino acids: CASSSTSGEETQYF. In DNA, the CDR3 is TGTGCCAGCTCATCGACTAGCGGGGAAGAGACCCAGTACTTC.

The CDR3 loop reads CASSFLGTGANVLTF. The DNA for the CDR3 is TGTGCCAGCAGCTTTCTAGGAACCGGGGCCAACGTCCTGACTTTC. The chain links TRBV7-3 to TRBJ2-6; D uncertain. Germline V gene lookup returns CDR1 SGHTA and CDR2 FQGTGA. The CDR3 sequence is 15 residues long. Trimming stripped 3 bases from V and 4 bases from J, with 10 bases between.

This clone was seen a single time. The gene calls are TRBV11-3 and TRBJ2-5, with TRBD1 identical over 9 bases. The CDR3 is 14 residues long. J was trimmed by 3 bases and V by 4 bases; bases with no gene match: 3. The germline gives CDR1 SGHNT, CDR2 YENEEA. CDR3 region: CASSSRTGEETQYF. The CDR3 DNA follows: TGTGCCAGCAGCTCTCGGACAGGGGAAGAGACCCAGTACTTC.

The rearrangement joins TRBV4-2 to TRBJ2-7; perhaps TRBD1 as D (6 bases). Germline V CDR1 and CDR2: LGHNA, YNFKEQ. The CDR3 loop spans 15 amino acids. Trimming pared 2 bases from V and 0 bases from J, leaving 11 bases between. CDR3 region: CASSQLQGDSYEQYF. CDR3 bases: TGTGCCAGCAGCCAACTACAGGGTGACTCCTACGAGCAGTACTTC.

V is TRBV14 and J is TRBJ2-7, with 7 nucleotides matching TRBD1. The CDR3 loop spans 12 amino acids. Germline CDR1 and CDR2: SGHDN and FVKESK. The V segment lost 5 bases and the J segment 3 bases; nucleotides outside the gene matches: 1. In nucleotides, the CDR3 is TGTGCCAGCAGCGACAGGGTCTACGAGCAGTACTTC. Its protein product is CASSDRVYEQYF.

This clone was recorded only once. The chain recombines TRBV6-5 with TRBJ2-1, with D perhaps TRBD1 (5 bases). The CDR3 extends over 15 amino acids. The V and J ends lost 5 bases and 8 bases respectively, with 19 bases between them. Germline loops: CDR1 MNHEY, CDR2 SVGAGI. The chain's CDR3 is CASSRLGQPIDEQFF. CDR3 in DNA: TGTGCCAGCAGTCGATTGGGGCAGCCAATTGATGAGCAGTTCTTC.

V and J are TRBV5-4 and TRBJ1-2; the D gene is possibly TRBD1 (6 bases). The germline V and J ends were trimmed by 2 bases and 6 bases, with 11 bases remaining between them. The CDR3 spans 13 residues. The V gene's germline CDR1 is SGHNT and CDR2 YYREEE (reference sequence). CDR3 nucleotides: TGTGCCAGCAGCTTCACAGGGTCCCATGGCTACACCTTC. It encodes CASSFTGSHGYTF.

The rearrangement links TRBV7-9 to TRBJ2-2, with TRBD2 matching 11 bases. The CDR3 is 15 residues long. The junction had 3 bases not matched to a gene; V was cut back by 7 bases and J by 2 bases. Germline loops: CDR1 SEHNR, CDR2 FQNEAQ (reference sequence). CDR3 loop: CASKGLAANTGELFF. The CDR3 DNA sequence: TGTGCCAGCAAGGGACTAGCGGCTAACACCGGGGAGCTGTTTTTT.

The J gene is TRBJ2-1, the V gene TRBV7-8, with a possible D match to TRBD2 (6 bases). Trimming took off 5 bases at V and 12 bases at J, with 14 bases between the two ends. Germline assignment: CDR1 SGHVS and CDR2 FQNEAQ. The CDR3 has 12 residues. CDR3 loop: CASSLTEGLQFF. The CDR3 nucleotides read TGTGCCAGCAGCCTAACGGAGGGCCTGCAGTTCTTC.

This chain uses TRBV5-1 with TRBJ2-3; 12 nucleotides align to TRBD2. V was clipped by 3 bases and J by 1 base; unmatched bases: 9. The CDR3 totals 18 residues. Germline CDR1 is SGHRS and CDR2 is YFSETQ. As DNA, the CDR3 is TGCGCCAGCAGCTGGGGACTAGCGGGCAAAGGGGGCACAGATACGCAGTATTTT. Its translation: CASSWGLAGKGGTDTQYF.

V usage is TRBV19 and J usage is TRBJ2-1, with D maybe TRBD2 (5 bases). The length of the CDR3 is 15 residues. The V end lost 4 bases, the J end lost 1 base, and 11 bases lay between the germline ends. Germline lookup yields CDR1 LNHDA and CDR2 SQIVND (reference sequence). CDR3 residues: CASSTLASSYNEQFF. The CDR3 nucleotides are TGTGCCAGTAGTACCCTAGCCAGTTCCTACAATGAGCAGTTCTTC.

In its sample, this clone was seen once. This chain connects TRBV13 to TRBJ2-7, with TRBD1 as a possible D gene (5 bases). This CDR3 contains 15 residues. Germline assignment: CDR1 PRHDT and CDR2 FYEKMQ (reference sequence). V was clipped by 1 base and J by 4 bases, with 14 bases between them. DNA of the CDR3: TGTGCCAGCAGCTTAGCGGACAAGCCTCATTACGAGCAGTACTTC. Translated, it gives CASSLADKPHYEQYF.

This rearrangement joins TRBV28 to TRBJ2-7; no definite D call. The CDR3 length is 14 residues. V was clipped by 3 bases and J by 1 base, with 10 bases between them. The germline gives CDR1 MDHEN, CDR2 SYDVKM. CDR3 amino acids: CASSFCLRSYEQYF. Written as DNA, the CDR3 is TGTGCCAGCAGTTTTTGCCTTAGATCCTACGAGCAGTACTTC.

This clone appeared once. The chain couples TRBV7-3 to TRBJ2-7; 10 positions agree with TRBD2. Germline V gene lookup returns CDR1 SGHTA and CDR2 FQGTGA. With 5 bases clipped from V and 5 bases from J, the junction kept 9 bases outside the gene matches. This CDR3 region has 15 residues. This chain's CDR3 is CASSKRASGSHEQYF. CDR3 coding DNA: TGTGCCAGCAGCAAAAGGGCTAGCGGGAGCCACGAGCAGTACTTC. The entire variable domain, with the rest obtained from reference TRBV7-3 and TRBJ2-7, is as follows: GAGVSQTPSNKVTEKGKYVELRCDPISGHTALYWYRQSLGQGPEFLIYFQGTGAADDSGLPNDRFFAVRPEGSVSTLKIQRTERGDSAVYLCASSKRASGSHEQYFGPGTRLTVT.

The chain joins TRBV20-1 to TRBJ2-5; TRBD1 matches 7 bases. The junction had 2 bases not matched to a gene; V was cut back by 7 bases and J by 3 bases. Looked up from germline, CDR1 is DFQATT and CDR2 is SNEGSKA (reference sequence). CDR3 length equals 11 residues. The CDR3 is CSVQGKETQYF. As DNA, the CDR3 is TGCAGTGTACAGGGGAAAGAGACCCAGTACTTC.

The rearrangement links TRBV6-5 to TRBJ1-5; perhaps TRBD1 as D (6 bases). V lost 5 bases and J 9 bases, leaving 14 bases between the germline ends. CDR3 length equals 13 residues. The germline gives CDR1 MNHEY, CDR2 SVGAGI. The CDR3 sequence: CASSERTTGPQHF. The CDR3 nucleotides are TGTGCCAGCAGTGAAAGAACGACAGGGCCCCAGCATTTT.

The genes are TRBV2 and TRBJ2-3; 7 nucleotides align to TRBD2. After removal of 3 bases from V and 2 bases from J, the junction contained 14 bases not matched to a gene. This CDR3 is 18 amino acids long. Germline V lookup: CDR1 SNHLY, CDR2 FYNNEI. The DNA for the CDR3 is TGTGCCAGCAGTGATAATTTTGGGCTAGCGGAGTACACAGATACGCAGTATTTT. Translating gives CASSDNFGLAEYTDTQYF.

The chain combines TRBV4-2 with TRBJ2-7, with unresolved D. Germline assignment: CDR1 LGHNA and CDR2 YNFKEQ. The CDR3 sequence is 17 residues long. V was trimmed by 0 bases and J by 2 bases, leaving 17 bases between them. This CDR3 is CASSQENFRTEAYEQYF. The CDR3 DNA reads as TGTGCCAGCAGCCAAGAAAACTTCCGAACTGAAGCCTACGAGCAGTACTTC.

The chain is built from TRBV10-3 and TRBJ2-2; 8 positions match TRBD1. Germline-derived CDR1 and CDR2 are ENHRY and SYGVKD. With V trimmed by 0 bases and J by 5 bases, 5 bases remained unmatched. This CDR3 spans 16 amino acids. In DNA, the CDR3 is TGTGCCATCAGTGAGTCCGGACAGGGTTTGACCGGGGAGCTGTTTTTT. Translation gives CAISESGQGLTGELFF.

The rearrangement links TRBV19 to TRBJ2-7; the D gene is possibly TRBD2 (5 bases). The CDR3 has 14 amino acids. CDR1 and CDR2 from the germline V gene are LNHDA and SQIVND (reference sequence). V lost 2 bases and J 0 bases, leaving 8 bases between the germline ends. In nucleotides, the CDR3 is TGTGCCAGTAGTATAAGAGGGAACTCCTACGAGCAGTACTTC. This gives the protein CASSIRGNSYEQYF.